A selection of T cell receptor beta chains follows, all from one sample in a study of shared clonotypes between healthy human individuals. The data were produced by immunoSEQ multiplex PCR, yet TCRdb's version contains in-frame clones alone and is incomplete. Of approximately 530,000 clones listed, around 96% are singletons. Input material: naive CD4+ T cells sorted from blood. Source of these receptors: a woman between 25 and 40 years old in good health. Both conserved end residues are part of each CDR3. Fields, in order: V gene, D gene, J gene, clone size, CDR3 protein, CDR3 DNA. A D gene is named only where the DNA matches it firmly. Not all rows give a size; the values are once, few, many and, for expanded clones, a class.

v_gene: TRBV7-2
d_gene: .
j_gene: TRBJ1-1
abundance: .
CDR3aa: CASSFGTNTEAFF
CDR3nt: TGTGCCAGCAGCTTCGGCACGAACACTGAAGCTTTCTTT

v_gene: TRBV28
d_gene: .
j_gene: TRBJ2-7
abundance: .
CDR3aa: CASSPRVAVSYEQYF
CDR3nt: TGTGCCAGCAGTCCTAGGGTTGCGGTCTCCTACGAGCAGTACTTC

v_gene: TRBV18
d_gene: TRBD1
j_gene: TRBJ1-4
abundance: .
CDR3aa: CASSPGGDRNEKLFF
CDR3nt: TGTGCCAGCTCACCAGGCGGGGACAGGAATGAAAAACTGTTTTTT

v_gene: TRBV9
d_gene: .
j_gene: TRBJ1-3
abundance: .
CDR3aa: CASSVEASSGNTIYF
CDR3nt: TGTGCCAGCAGCGTAGAGGCCAGCTCTGGAAACACCATATATTTT

v_gene: TRBV7-9
d_gene: TRBD1
j_gene: TRBJ2-7
abundance: .
CDR3aa: CASSLTRGFYEQYF
CDR3nt: TGTGCCAGCAGCTTAACCAGGGGGTTCTACGAGCAGTACTTC

v_gene: TRBV7-2
d_gene: .
j_gene: TRBJ2-7
abundance: .
CDR3aa: CASSPGRASYEQYF
CDR3nt: TGTGCCAGCAGCCCGGGACGGGCCTCCTACGAGCAGTACTTC

v_gene: TRBV2
d_gene: TRBD2
j_gene: TRBJ2-5
abundance: .
CDR3aa: CATSGGSLQETQYF
CDR3nt: TGTGCCACCTCTGGCGGGAGCCTCCAAGAGACCCAGTACTTC

v_gene: TRBV10-3
d_gene: TRBD1
j_gene: TRBJ2-3
abundance: .
CDR3aa: CAIMTGFTDTQYF
CDR3nt: TGTGCCATCATGACAGGGTTCACAGATACGCAGTATTTT

v_gene: TRBV7-9
d_gene: TRBD1
j_gene: TRBJ1-2
abundance: .
CDR3aa: CASSRTGQGSGYTF
CDR3nt: TGTGCCAGCAGCCGGACGGGACAGGGATCTGGCTACACCTTC

v_gene: TRBV19
d_gene: .
j_gene: TRBJ1-3
abundance: .
CDR3aa: CASTTGRSSGNTIYF
CDR3nt: TGTGCCAGTACGACGGGCCGGTCGAGTGGAAACACCATATATTTT

v_gene: TRBV29-1
d_gene: TRBD2
j_gene: TRBJ2-7
abundance: .
CDR3aa: CSVVPGGLTPYEQYF
CDR3nt: TGCAGCGTTGTCCCGGGGGGGCTCACCCCCTACGAGCAGTACTTC

v_gene: TRBV10-3
d_gene: .
j_gene: TRBJ1-5
abundance: few
CDR3aa: CAISGGLNQPQHF
CDR3nt: TGTGCCATCAGTGGCGGGCTCAATCAGCCCCAGCATTTT

v_gene: TRBV5-1
d_gene: .
j_gene: TRBJ2-7
abundance: .
CDR3aa: CASSLEGIGYEQYF
CDR3nt: TGCGCCAGCAGCTTGGAAGGGATCGGCTACGAGCAGTACTTC

v_gene: TRBV15
d_gene: TRBD2
j_gene: TRBJ2-1
abundance: .
CDR3aa: CATSRTTGTRGGRRFF
CDR3nt: TGTGCCACCAGCAGAACCACCGGGACTAGAGGCGGGAGGCGGTTCTTC

v_gene: TRBV18
d_gene: .
j_gene: TRBJ1-1
abundance: .
CDR3aa: CASSPPGRTEAFF
CDR3nt: TGTGCCAGCTCACCACCGGGACGGACTGAAGCTTTCTTT

v_gene: TRBV7-9
d_gene: .
j_gene: TRBJ2-7
abundance: .
CDR3aa: CASSFGSAEQYF
CDR3nt: TGTGCCAGCAGCTTCGGATCTGCGGAGCAGTACTTC

v_gene: TRBV27
d_gene: .
j_gene: TRBJ2-5
abundance: .
CDR3aa: CASRADSQETQYF
CDR3nt: TGTGCCAGCAGGGCGGACAGTCAAGAGACCCAGTACTTC

v_gene: TRBV6-5
d_gene: TRBD1
j_gene: TRBJ1-2
abundance: once
CDR3aa: CASRPTGSKGGYTF
CDR3nt: TGTGCCAGCAGACCGACAGGGAGTAAGGGTGGCTACACCTTC

v_gene: TRBV10-3
d_gene: .
j_gene: TRBJ2-1
abundance: .
CDR3aa: CAISADRYNEQFF
CDR3nt: TGTGCCATCAGTGCAGACCGTTACAATGAGCAGTTCTTC

v_gene: TRBV6-1
d_gene: TRBD1
j_gene: TRBJ1-1
abundance: .
CDR3aa: CASRDRAANTEAFF
CDR3nt: TGTGCCAGCAGGGACAGGGCGGCGAACACTGAAGCTTTCTTT

v_gene: TRBV28
d_gene: .
j_gene: TRBJ2-1
abundance: .
CDR3aa: CASSYPRGRENYNEQFF
CDR3nt: TGTGCCAGCAGTTACCCCAGGGGGCGGGAGAACTACAATGAGCAGTTCTTC

v_gene: TRBV14
d_gene: .
j_gene: TRBJ2-3
abundance: .
CDR3aa: CASSQDKLAGDTQYF
CDR3nt: TGTGCCAGCAGCCAAGATAAACTAGCTGGAGATACGCAGTATTTT

v_gene: TRBV6-1
d_gene: TRBD1
j_gene: TRBJ1-2
abundance: .
CDR3aa: CASSEANRGYYGYTF
CDR3nt: TGTGCCAGCAGTGAAGCTAACAGGGGGTACTATGGCTACACCTTC

v_gene: TRBV5-1
d_gene: .
j_gene: TRBJ1-1
abundance: .
CDR3aa: CASSLAQARAEAFF
CDR3nt: TGCGCCAGCAGCTTGGCCCAGGCCCGGGCTGAAGCTTTCTTT

v_gene: TRBV7-8
d_gene: TRBD1
j_gene: TRBJ1-5
abundance: .
CDR3aa: CASSLTGDRGYQPQHF
CDR3nt: TGTGCCAGCAGCTTAACTGGGGACAGGGGATATCAGCCCCAGCATTTT

v_gene: TRBV6-4
d_gene: .
j_gene: TRBJ2-1
abundance: once
CDR3aa: CASRPPEGRSYNEQFF
CDR3nt: TGTGCCAGCAGACCTCCGGAGGGCCGCTCCTACAATGAGCAGTTCTTC

v_gene: TRBV2
d_gene: TRBD1
j_gene: TRBJ1-4
abundance: .
CDR3aa: CASRPGQGNEKLFF
CDR3nt: TGTGCCAGCAGGCCCGGACAGGGTAATGAAAAACTGTTTTTT

v_gene: TRBV10-2
d_gene: .
j_gene: TRBJ2-7
abundance: .
CDR3aa: CASRDSEQYF
CDR3nt: TGCGCCAGTAGGGACTCCGAGCAGTACTTC

v_gene: TRBV25-1
d_gene: .
j_gene: TRBJ1-2
abundance: .
CDR3aa: CASSEWGRREGYTF
CDR3nt: TGTGCCAGCAGTGAATGGGGGAGGAGGGAGGGCTACACCTTC

v_gene: TRBV10-3
d_gene: TRBD2
j_gene: TRBJ2-3
abundance: .
CDR3aa: CAISDITGLAGDTQYF
CDR3nt: TGTGCCATCAGTGACATCACGGGACTAGCGGGAGATACGCAGTATTTT

v_gene: TRBV19
d_gene: .
j_gene: TRBJ1-5
abundance: .
CDR3aa: CASSISGGGRNQPQHF
CDR3nt: TGTGCCAGTAGTATATCCGGTGGGGGACGCAATCAGCCCCAGCATTTT

v_gene: TRBV6-5
d_gene: .
j_gene: TRBJ1-1
abundance: .
CDR3aa: CASSYFGNTEAFF
CDR3nt: TGTGCCAGCAGTTACTTTGGGAACACTGAAGCTTTCTTT

v_gene: TRBV15
d_gene: .
j_gene: TRBJ2-1
abundance: .
CDR3aa: CATSSIEHARGLGYNEQFF
CDR3nt: TGTGCCACCAGCTCCATCGAACACGCCCGGGGACTGGGCTACAATGAGCAGTTCTTC

v_gene: TRBV7-9
d_gene: .
j_gene: TRBJ2-1
abundance: .
CDR3aa: CASSLAVQVGEQFF
CDR3nt: TGTGCCAGCAGCTTAGCAGTACAGGTCGGTGAGCAGTTCTTC

v_gene: TRBV11-2
d_gene: TRBD2
j_gene: TRBJ2-7
abundance: .
CDR3aa: CASGPAGGKEQYF
CDR3nt: TGTGCCAGCGGCCCAGCGGGAGGAAAAGAGCAGTACTTC